This TCR beta chain was profiled in a study of post-analysis software for immune sequencing data. The study's findings and limits: Samples from a shared batch, those prepared together, strongly co-clustered by F measure. In patients, five or six TRBV segments were more frequent than in controls, with TRBV5-6, TRBV5-1 and TRBV20-1 among them.

Unique molecular identifiers were carried by the TCR beta cDNA libraries. Each sample of roughly 0.9 to 11 million input T cells yielded roughly 500,000 cDNA molecules, so each molecule approximated one T cell. MiXCR was run by TCRdb on the PCR reads, yielding one entry per CDR3 protein. The sample includes fewer than 850,000 distinct CDR3 sequences, 25% to 30% of them seen just once. Only a few counts were recorded for this clonotype. The antigen remains undetermined. V lost 5 bases, J lost 0 bases, and 16 bases stayed unmatched. Germline V gene data show CDR1 as MNHNS and CDR2 as SASEGT. The CDR3 runs 20 residues.

The receptor comes from a girl aged 10 to 17 with multiple sclerosis. Sequencing was carried out using blood. The chain recombines TRBV6-1 with TRBJ2-7, with TRBD2 matching over 13 bases. CDR3 region: CASSTPTGTSGENDSYEQYF. The CDR3 bases are TGTGCCAGCAGTACCCCCACCGGGACTAGCGGGGAAAACGACTCCTACGAGCAGTACTTC.